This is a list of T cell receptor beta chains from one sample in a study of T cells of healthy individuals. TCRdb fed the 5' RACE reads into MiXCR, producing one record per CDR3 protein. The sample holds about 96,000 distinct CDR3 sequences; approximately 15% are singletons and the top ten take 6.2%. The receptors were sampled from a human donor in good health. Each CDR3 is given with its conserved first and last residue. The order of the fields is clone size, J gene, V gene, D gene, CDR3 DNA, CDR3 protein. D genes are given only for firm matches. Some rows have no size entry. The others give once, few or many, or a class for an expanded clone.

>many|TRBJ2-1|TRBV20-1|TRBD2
TGCAGTGCTAGTTCTCTACGGGCTAGCGGGGGCAATGAGCAGTTCTTC
CSASSLRASGGNEQFF
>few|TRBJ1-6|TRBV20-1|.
TGCAGTGCTGTTCAGGATTCACCCCTCCACTTT
CSAVQDSPLHF
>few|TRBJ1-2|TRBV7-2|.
TGTGCCAGCAGCACGACTGACTTGAACTATGGCTACACCTTC
CASSTTDLNYGYTF
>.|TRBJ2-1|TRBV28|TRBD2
TGTGCCAGCAGTGGCGGACTTGGCGGGAGTTTCAATGAGCAGTTCTTC
CASSGGLGGSFNEQFF
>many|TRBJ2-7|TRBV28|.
TGTGCCAGCATTGCAGGGGGGCCAGCCTACGAGCAGTACTTC
CASIAGGPAYEQYF
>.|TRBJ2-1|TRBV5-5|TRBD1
TGTGCCAGCAGCCTCCGGGACAGGGAGTTCCATGAGCAGTTCTTC
CASSLRDREFHEQFF
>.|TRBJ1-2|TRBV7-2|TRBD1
TGTGCCAGCAGCTTGGATTGGACAGGGTTTAGTAACTATGGCTACACCTTC
CASSLDWTGFSNYGYTF
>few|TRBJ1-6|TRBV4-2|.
TGTGCCAGCAGCCACGGAGGAGACTCACCCCTCCACTTT
CASSHGGDSPLHF
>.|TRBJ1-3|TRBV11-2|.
TGTGCCAGCAGCTTATATGAGGGAAGCTCTGGAAACACCATATATTTT
CASSLYEGSSGNTIYF
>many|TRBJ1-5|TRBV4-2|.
TGTGCCAGCAGCCAAGCTTACGGGGCCAATCAGCCCCAGCATTTT
CASSQAYGANQPQHF
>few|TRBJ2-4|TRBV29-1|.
TGCAGCGCATGGACGGTGTTAAACATTCAGTACTTC
CSAWTVLNIQYF
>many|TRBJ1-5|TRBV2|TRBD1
TGTGCCAGCAGGCTACAGGGGTTGGAGCCCCAGCATTTT
CASRLQGLEPQHF
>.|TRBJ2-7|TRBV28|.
TGTGCCAGCAGTTCCCCTGGGAGGAAAGACGAGCAGTACTTC
CASSSPGRKDEQYF
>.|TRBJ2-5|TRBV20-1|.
TGCAGTGCTAGGCGGAGAGCAGGAGAGACCCAGTACTTC
CSARRRAGETQYF
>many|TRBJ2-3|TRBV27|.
TGTGCCAGCAGTTTCCTACACAAAGATACGCAGTATTTT
CASSFLHKDTQYF
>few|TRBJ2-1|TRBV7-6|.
TGTGCCAGCAGCTTCGGGCTAGCGAAGAATGAGCAGTTCTTC
CASSFGLAKNEQFF
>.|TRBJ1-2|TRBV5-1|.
TGCGCCAGCAGCCTGTCGGTCTTTTCGGACTATGGCTACACCTTC
CASSLSVFSDYGYTF
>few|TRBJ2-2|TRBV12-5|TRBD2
TGTGCTAGTGGTTTGGTCCCGCGAGGTGGGCTCCTAGCGGGAGAATTGGGTGGCACCGGGGAGCTGTTTTTT
CASGLVPRGGLLAGELGGTGELFF
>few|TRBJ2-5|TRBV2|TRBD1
TGTGCCAGCAGTGCTCGGACAGGGGAAGAGACCCAGTACTTC
CASSARTGEETQYF
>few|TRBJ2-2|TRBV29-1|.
TGCAGCGTTTGGCCCATACTACCCACCGGGGAGCTGTTTTTT
CSVWPILPTGELFF
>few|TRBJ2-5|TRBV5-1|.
TGCGCCAGCAGCTTGGCCTCGTCACAAGAGACCCAGTACTTC
CASSLASSQETQYF
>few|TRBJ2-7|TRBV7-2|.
TGTGCCAGCAGCTTAGCTAGGAGCTCCTACGAGCAGTACTTC
CASSLARSSYEQYF
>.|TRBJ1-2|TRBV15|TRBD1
TGTGCCACCAGCAGAGATTGGGACAGGACCAATTATGGCTACACCTTC
CATSRDWDRTNYGYTF
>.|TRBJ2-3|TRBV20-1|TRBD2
TGCAGTGCCGAAATCTTGCGGGAGCCGGGCACAGATACGCAGTATTTT
CSAEILREPGTDTQYF
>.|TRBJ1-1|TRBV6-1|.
TGTGCCAGCAGCCAACCGAATACAGGGAACGCTTTCTTT
CASSQPNTGNAFF
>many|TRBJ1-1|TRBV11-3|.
TGTGCCAGCAGCTTAGGTTCAGGGGATAACACTGAAGCTTTCTTT
CASSLGSGDNTEAFF
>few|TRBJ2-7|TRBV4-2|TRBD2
TGTGCCAGCAGCCAAGCCAGCGGGGGCTACTACGAGCAGTACTTC
CASSQASGGYYEQYF
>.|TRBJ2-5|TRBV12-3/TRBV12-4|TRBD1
TGTGCCAGCAGTTTATGGGACAGGGCAGAGACCCAGTACTTC
CASSLWDRAETQYF
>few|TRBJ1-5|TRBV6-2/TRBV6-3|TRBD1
TGTGCCAGCAGTGACAGGGGTTCCGGCAATCAGCCCCAGCATTTT
CASSDRGSGNQPQHF
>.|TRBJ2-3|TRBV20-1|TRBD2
TGCAGTGCTCTTCTCCAAATTACTACTAGCGGGAGGACAGATACGCAGTATTTT
CSALLQITTSGRTDTQYF